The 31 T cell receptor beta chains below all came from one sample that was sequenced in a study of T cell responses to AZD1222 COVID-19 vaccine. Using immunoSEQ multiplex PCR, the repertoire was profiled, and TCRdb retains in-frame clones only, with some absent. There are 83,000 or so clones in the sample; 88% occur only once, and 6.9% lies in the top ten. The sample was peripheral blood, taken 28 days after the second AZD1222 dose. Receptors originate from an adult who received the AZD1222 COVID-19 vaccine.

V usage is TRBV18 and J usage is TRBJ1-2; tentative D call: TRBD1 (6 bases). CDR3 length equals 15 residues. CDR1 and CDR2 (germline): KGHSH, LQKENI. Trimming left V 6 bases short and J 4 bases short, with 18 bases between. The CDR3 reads CASSQPEQGFYGYTF. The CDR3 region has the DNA TGTGCCAGCTCCCAACCGGAACAGGGATTCTATGGCTACACCTTC.

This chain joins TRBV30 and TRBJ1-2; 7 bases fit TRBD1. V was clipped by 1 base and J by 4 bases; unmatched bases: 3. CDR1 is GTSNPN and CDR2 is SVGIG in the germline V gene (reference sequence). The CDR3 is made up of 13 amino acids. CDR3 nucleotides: TGTGCCTGGAGTGCGGCAGGGGGCTATGGCTACACCTTC. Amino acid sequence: CAWSAAGGYGYTF.

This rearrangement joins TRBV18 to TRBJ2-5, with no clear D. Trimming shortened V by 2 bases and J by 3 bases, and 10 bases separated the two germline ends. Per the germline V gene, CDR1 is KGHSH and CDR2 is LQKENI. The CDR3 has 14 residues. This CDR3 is CASSPSAGKETQYF. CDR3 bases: TGTGCCAGCTCACCAAGCGCCGGTAAAGAGACCCAGTACTTC.

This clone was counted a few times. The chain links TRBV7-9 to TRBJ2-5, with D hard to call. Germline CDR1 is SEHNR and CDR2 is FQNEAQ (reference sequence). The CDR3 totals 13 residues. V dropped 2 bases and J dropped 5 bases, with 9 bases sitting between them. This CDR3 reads CASSLLFGETQYF. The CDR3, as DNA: TGTGCCAGCAGCTTATTGTTTGGGGAGACCCAGTACTTC.

In DNA form, the CDR3 reads TGTGCCACCAGCAGAGGGGGGGGCGACTCACCCCTCCACTTT. This translates into CATSRGGGDSPLHF. V gene TRBV15 combines with J gene TRBJ1-6; a weak D match, TRBD1 (6 bases). Germline V gene sequence: CDR1 LNHNV, CDR2 YYDKDF (reference sequence). This CDR3 is built from 14 residues. Trimming took 1 base from V and 10 from J, leaving 11 bases between them.

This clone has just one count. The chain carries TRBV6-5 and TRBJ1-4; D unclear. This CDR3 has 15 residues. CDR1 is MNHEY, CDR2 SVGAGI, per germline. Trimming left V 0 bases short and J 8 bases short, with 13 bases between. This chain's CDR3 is CASSYSTGAREKLFF. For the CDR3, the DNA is TGTGCCAGCAGTTACTCGACGGGTGCTAGGGAAAAACTGTTTTTT.

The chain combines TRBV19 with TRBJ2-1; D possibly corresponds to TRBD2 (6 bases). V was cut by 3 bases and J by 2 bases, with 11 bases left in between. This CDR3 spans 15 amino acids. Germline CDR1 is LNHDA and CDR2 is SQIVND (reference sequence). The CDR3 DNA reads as TGTGCCAGTAGTATCGGAGGGGACCCCTACAATGAGCAGTTCTTC. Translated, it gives CASSIGGDPYNEQFF.

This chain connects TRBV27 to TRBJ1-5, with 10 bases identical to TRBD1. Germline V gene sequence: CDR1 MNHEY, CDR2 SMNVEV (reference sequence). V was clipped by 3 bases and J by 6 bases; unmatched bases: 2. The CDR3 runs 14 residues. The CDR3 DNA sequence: TGTGCCAGCAGTTTGGGACAGGGGAGTCAGCCCCAGCATTTT. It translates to CASSLGQGSQPQHF.

This CDR3 is CASSPAVSTNEKLFF. In DNA form, the CDR3 reads TGTGCCAGCAGCCCGGCAGTGTCAACTAATGAAAAACTGTTTTTT. The chain combines TRBV4-2 with TRBJ1-4; D is undetermined. Germline lookup yields CDR1 LGHNA and CDR2 YNFKEQ. Trimming shortened V by 4 bases and J by 0 bases, and 9 bases separated the two germline ends. The CDR3 is made up of 15 amino acids.

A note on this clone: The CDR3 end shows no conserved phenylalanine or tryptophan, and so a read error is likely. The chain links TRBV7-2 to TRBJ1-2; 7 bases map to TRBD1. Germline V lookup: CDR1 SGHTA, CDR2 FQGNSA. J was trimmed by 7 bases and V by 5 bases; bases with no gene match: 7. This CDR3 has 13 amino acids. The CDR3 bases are TGTGCCAGCAGCCCGGAGGGGGCGTCTGGCTACACCCTC. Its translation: CASSPEGASGYTL.

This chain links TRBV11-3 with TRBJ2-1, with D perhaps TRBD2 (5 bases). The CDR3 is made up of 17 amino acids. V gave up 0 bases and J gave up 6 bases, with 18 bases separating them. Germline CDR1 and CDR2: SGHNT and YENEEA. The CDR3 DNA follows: TGTGCCAGCAGCTTAGATTTTGCGCGGGCCCCCAGCAATGAGCAGTTCTTC. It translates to CASSLDFARAPSNEQFF. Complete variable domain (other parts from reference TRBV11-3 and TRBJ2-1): EAGVVQSPRYKIIEKKQPVAFWCNPISGHNTLYWYLQNLGQGPELLIRYENEEAVDDSQLPKDRFSAERLKGVDSTLKIQPAELGDSAVYLCASSLDFARAPSNEQFFGPGTRLTVL.

CDR3 in DNA: TGCAGCGTTGAAACAGGGGGATTTTACAATGAGCAGTTCTTC. This codes for CSVETGGFYNEQFF. The chain carries TRBV29-1 and TRBJ2-1; 8 bases match TRBD1. The CDR3 is 14 amino acids. Germline loops: CDR1 SQVTM, CDR2 ANQGSEA. The V gene end was trimmed by 2 bases and the J gene end by 4 bases; junction bases not matched to a gene: 4.

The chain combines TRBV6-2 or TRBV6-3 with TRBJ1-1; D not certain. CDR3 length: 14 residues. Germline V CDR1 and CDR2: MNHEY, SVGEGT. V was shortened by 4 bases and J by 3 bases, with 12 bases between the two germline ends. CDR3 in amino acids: CASSSAIPYTEAFF. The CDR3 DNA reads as TGTGCCAGCAGTTCCGCGATACCTTACACTGAAGCTTTCTTT.

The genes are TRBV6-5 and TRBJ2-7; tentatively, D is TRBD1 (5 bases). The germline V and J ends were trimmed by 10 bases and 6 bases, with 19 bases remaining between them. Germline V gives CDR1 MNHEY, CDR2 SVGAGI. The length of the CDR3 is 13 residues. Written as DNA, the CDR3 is TGTGCCACAGCCTTACCTGACAGTGCCGAGCAGTACTTC. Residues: CATALPDSAEQYF.

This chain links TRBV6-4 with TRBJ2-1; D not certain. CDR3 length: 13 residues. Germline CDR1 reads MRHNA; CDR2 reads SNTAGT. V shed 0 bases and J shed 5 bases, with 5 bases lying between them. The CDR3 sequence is CASSDSGNNEQFF. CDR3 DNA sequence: TGTGCCAGCAGTGACTCGGGTAACAATGAGCAGTTCTTC.

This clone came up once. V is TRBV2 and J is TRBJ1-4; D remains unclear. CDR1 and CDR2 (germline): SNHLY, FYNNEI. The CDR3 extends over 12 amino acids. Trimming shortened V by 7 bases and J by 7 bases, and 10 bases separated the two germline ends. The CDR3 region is CASKQRTEKLFF. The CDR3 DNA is TGTGCCAGCAAGCAGCGTACTGAAAAACTGTTTTTT. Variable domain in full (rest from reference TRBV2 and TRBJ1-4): EPEVTQTPSHQVTQMGQEVILRCVPISNHLYFYWYRQILGQKVEFLVSFYNNEISEKSEIFDDQFSVERPDGSNFTLKIRSTKLEDSAMYFCASKQRTEKLFFGSGTQLSVL.

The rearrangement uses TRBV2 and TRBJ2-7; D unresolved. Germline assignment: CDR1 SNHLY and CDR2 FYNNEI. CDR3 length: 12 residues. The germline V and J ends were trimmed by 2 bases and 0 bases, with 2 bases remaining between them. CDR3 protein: CASSEFSYEQYF. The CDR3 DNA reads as TGTGCCAGCAGTGAATTCTCCTACGAGCAGTACTTC.

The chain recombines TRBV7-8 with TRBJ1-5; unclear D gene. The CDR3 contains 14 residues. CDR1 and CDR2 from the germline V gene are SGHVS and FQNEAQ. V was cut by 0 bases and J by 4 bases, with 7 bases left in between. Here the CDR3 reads CASSLAEGNQPQHF. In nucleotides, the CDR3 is TGTGCCAGCAGCTTAGCGGAGGGAAATCAGCCCCAGCATTTT. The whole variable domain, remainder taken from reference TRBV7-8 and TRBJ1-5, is GAGVSQSPRYKVAKRGQDVALRCDPISGHVSLFWYQQALGQGPEFLTYFQNEAQLDKSGLPSDRFFAERPEGSVSTLKIQRTQQEDSAVYLCASSLAEGNQPQHFGDGTRLSIL.

The CDR3 coding sequence is TGTGCCAGCAGCTTAGTGGACAGGAATTCGAATTCACCCCTCCACTTT. Protein sequence: CASSLVDRNSNSPLHF. The V gene is TRBV11-2, the J gene TRBJ1-6; 7 bases align to TRBD1. Germline CDR1 reads SGHAT; CDR2 reads FQNNGV. Trimming at V came to 1 base and at J to 7 bases, leaving 7 bases not matched to a gene. The CDR3 covers 16 residues.

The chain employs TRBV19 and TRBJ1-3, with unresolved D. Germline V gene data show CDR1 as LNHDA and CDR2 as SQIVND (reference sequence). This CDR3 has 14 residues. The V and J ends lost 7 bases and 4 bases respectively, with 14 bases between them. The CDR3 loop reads CASTMAISGNTIYF. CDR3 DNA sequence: TGTGCCAGTACCATGGCCATCTCCGGAAACACCATATATTTT.

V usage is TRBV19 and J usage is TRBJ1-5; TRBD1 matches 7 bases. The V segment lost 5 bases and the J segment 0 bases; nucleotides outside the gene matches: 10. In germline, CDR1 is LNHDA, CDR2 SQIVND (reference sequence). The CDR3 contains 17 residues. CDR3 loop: CASSVTGAPASNQPQHF. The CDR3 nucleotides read TGTGCCAGTAGTGTAACAGGGGCACCAGCTAGCAATCAGCCCCAGCATTTT.

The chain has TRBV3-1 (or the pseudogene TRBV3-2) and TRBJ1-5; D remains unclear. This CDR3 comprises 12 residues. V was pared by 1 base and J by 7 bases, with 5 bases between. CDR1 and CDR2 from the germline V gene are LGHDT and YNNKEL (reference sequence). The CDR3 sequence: CASSQVYQPQHF. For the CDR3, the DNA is TGTGCCAGCAGCCAAGTATACCAGCCCCAGCATTTT.

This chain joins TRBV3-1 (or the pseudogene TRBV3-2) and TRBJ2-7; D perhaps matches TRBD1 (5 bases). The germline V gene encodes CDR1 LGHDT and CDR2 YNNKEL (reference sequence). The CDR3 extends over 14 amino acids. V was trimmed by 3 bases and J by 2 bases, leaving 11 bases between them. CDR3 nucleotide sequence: TGTGCCAGCAGCCAGACAGTTCGGCCCTACGAGCAGTACTTC. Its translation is CASSQTVRPYEQYF.

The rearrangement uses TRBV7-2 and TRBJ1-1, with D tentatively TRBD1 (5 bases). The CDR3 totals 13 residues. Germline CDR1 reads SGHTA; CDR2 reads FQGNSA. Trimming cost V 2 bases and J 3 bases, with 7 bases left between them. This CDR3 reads CASSLLGHTEAFF. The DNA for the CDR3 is TGTGCCAGCAGCTTATTGGGGCACACTGAAGCTTTCTTT.

This CDR3 is CASSDGTAIYGYTF. CDR3 sequence (DNA): TGTGCCAGCAGTGACGGGACAGCTATCTATGGCTACACCTTC. V and J are TRBV6-4 and TRBJ1-2; 7 positions agree with TRBD1. This CDR3 is 14 amino acids long. Germline V gives CDR1 MRHNA, CDR2 SNTAGT. Trimming removed 2 bases from V and 4 bases from J; junction bases left unmatched: 4.

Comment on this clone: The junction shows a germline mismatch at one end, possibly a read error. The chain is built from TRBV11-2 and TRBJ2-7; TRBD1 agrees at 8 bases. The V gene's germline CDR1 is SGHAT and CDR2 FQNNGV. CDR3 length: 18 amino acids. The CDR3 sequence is CASSLGNLRGQDSYEQYF. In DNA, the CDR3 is TGTGCCAGCAGTTTAGGAAACCTTAGGGGACAGGACTCCTACGAGCAGTACTTC.

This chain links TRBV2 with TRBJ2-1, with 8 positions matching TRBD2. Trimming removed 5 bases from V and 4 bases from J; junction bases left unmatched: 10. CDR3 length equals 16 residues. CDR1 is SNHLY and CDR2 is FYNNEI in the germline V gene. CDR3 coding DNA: TGTGCCAGCAGTCAGCAGGCGGGAGGTCTTTACAATGAGCAGTTCTTC. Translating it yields CASSQQAGGLYNEQFF. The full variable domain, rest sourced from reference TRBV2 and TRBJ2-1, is EPEVTQTPSHQVTQMGQEVILRCVPISNHLYFYWYRQILGQKVEFLVSFYNNEISEKSEIFDDQFSVERPDGSNFTLKIRSTKLEDSAMYFCASSQQAGGLYNEQFFGPGTRLTVL.

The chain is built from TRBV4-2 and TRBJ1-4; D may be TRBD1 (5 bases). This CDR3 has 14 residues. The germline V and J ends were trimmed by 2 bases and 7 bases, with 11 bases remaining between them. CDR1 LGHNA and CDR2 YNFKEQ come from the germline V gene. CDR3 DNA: TGTGCCAGCAGCCAACCAGGGTCGGTTGAAAAACTGTTTTTT. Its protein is CASSQPGSVEKLFF.

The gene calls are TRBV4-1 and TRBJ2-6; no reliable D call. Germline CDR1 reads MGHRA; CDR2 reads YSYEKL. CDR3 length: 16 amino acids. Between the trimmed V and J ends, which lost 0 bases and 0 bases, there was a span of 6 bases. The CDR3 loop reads CASSQDVGSGANVLTF. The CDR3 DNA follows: TGCGCCAGCAGCCAAGATGTTGGCTCTGGGGCCAACGTCCTGACTTTC.

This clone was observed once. The CDR3 region is CASSPLAGGPREQFF. The CDR3 DNA reads as TGTGCCAGCAGTCCCCTAGCGGGAGGGCCGCGTGAGCAGTTCTTC. The rearrangement uses TRBV6-4 and TRBJ2-1; 12 bases fit TRBD2. CDR3 size: 15 residues. J lost 9 bases, V lost 5 bases, and 8 bases had no gene match. Germline CDR1 is MRHNA and CDR2 is SNTAGT.

CDR3 amino acids: CASSPGQGIAINIQYF. The CDR3 DNA reads TGTGCCAGCAGCCCGGGACAGGGGATAGCTATAAACATTCAGTACTTC. The chain is built from TRBV28 and TRBJ2-4; 10 bases are shared with TRBD1. V dropped 6 bases and J dropped 6; count of bases not matched to a gene: 11. CDR3 size: 16 residues. CDR1 and CDR2 from the germline V gene are MDHEN and SYDVKM. Filled out from reference TRBV28 and TRBJ2-4, the complete variable domain reads DVKVTQSSRYLVKRTGEKVFLECVQDMDHENMFWYRQDPGLGLRLIYFSYDVKMKEKGDIPEGYSVSREKKERFSLILESASTNQTSMYLCASSPGQGIAINIQYFGAGTRLSVL.